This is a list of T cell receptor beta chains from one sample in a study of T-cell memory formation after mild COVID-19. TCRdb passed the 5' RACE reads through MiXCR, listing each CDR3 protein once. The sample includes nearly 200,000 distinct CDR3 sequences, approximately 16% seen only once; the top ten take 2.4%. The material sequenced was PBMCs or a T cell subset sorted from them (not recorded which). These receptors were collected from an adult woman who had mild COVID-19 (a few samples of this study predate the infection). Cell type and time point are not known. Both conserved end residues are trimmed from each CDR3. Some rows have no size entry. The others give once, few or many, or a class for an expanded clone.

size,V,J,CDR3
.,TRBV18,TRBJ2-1,ASSSGRAELF
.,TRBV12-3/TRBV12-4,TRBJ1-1,ASSPIAWGSTEAF
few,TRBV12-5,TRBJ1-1,ASGLVGYTEAF
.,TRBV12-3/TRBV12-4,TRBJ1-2,ASSLTRQEDGYT
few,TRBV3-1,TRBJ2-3,ASSQRGSTDTQY
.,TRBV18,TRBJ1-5,ASSLGQPDNQPQH
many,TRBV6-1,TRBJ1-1,ASSLQRTEAF
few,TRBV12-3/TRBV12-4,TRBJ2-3,ASRSLRRGNTDTQY
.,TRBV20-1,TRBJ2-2,SARMKLAGSGELF
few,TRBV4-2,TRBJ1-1,ASTIDPRKNTEAF
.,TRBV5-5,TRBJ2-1,ASSQQGPVENEQF
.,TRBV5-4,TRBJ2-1,ASSLAGQGREQF
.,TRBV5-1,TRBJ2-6,ASSWTGSASGANVLT
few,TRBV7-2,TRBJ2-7,ASSFGLVGPPYEQY
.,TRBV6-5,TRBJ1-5,ASSPGTGSGQPQH
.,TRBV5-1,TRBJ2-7,ASSFVAGGAYEQY
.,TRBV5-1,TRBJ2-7,ASSSLTGFYEQY
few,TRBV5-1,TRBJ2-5,ASSRQGAGETQY
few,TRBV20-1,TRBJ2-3,SAPPLDTQY
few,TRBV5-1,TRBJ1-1,ASSLDPPLQGRNTEAF
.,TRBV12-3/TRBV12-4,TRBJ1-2,ASTTGEGYGYT
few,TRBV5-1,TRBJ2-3,ASSLVGQGADTQY
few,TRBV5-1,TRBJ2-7,ASTSGTGVYEQY
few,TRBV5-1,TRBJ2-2,ASSLGGPGQGASTGELF
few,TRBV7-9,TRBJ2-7,ASSSDRGSSYEQY
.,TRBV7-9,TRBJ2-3,ASSLDVRRQAGADTQY
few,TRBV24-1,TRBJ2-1,ATSDLPRDLDEQF
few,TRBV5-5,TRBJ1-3,ASSLANTGVPGNTIY
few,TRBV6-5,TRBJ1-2,ASSPRGAGWGSAYGYT
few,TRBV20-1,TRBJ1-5,SARDNRVGNQPQH
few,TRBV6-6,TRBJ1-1,ASSPRQGWANTEAF
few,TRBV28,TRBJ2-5,ASTEGPGGRETQY
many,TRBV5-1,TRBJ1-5,ASSLAGQTSGPQH
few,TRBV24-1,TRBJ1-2,ATSPGGGGGYT
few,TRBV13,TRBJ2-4,ASSPGSAGKNIQY
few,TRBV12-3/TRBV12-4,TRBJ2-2,ASRLGYTGELF
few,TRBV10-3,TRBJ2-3,AIRPSPGLAGEDRTDTQY
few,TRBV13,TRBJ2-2,ASSSLDAHTGELF
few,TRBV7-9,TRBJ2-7,ASSLVSSRQGLSYEQY
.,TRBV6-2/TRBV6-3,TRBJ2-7,ASSPYGLAGVAEQY
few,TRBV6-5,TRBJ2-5,ASRTEARLGTQY
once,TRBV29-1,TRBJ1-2,SVASGQGFGGYT
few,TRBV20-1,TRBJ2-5,SASRTVQETQY
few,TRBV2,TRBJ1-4,ASRYREGTTGEKLF
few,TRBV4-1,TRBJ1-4,ASSRQGTNEKLF
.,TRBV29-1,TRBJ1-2,SVAHGGGLTHT
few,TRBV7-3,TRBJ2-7,ASSITAGAFYEQY
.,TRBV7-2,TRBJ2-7,ASSFLGGRADEQY
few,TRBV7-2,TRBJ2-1,ASSLSFGQNEQF
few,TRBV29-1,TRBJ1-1,SVELQEGTEAF
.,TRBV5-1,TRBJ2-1,ASGSTNEQF
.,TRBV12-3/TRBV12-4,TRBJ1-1,ASSLQGAIPEAF
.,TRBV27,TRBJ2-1,ASRRNPMWEGSYNEQF
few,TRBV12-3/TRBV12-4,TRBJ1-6,ASSLAPGGLSLSPLH
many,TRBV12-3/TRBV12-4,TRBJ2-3,ASSPGGLVLADTQY